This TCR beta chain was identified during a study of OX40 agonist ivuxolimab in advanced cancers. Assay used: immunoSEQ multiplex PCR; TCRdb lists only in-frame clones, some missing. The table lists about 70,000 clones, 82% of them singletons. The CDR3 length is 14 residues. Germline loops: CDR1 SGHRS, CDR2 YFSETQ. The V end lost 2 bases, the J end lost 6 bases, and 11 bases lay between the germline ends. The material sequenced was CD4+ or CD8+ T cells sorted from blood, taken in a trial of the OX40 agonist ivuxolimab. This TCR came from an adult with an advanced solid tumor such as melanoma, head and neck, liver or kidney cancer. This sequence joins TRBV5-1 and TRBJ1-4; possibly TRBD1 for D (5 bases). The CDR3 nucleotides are TGCGCCAGCAGCTTAGTCACAGGAGATGAAAAACTGTTTTTT. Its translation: CASSLVTGDEKLFF.